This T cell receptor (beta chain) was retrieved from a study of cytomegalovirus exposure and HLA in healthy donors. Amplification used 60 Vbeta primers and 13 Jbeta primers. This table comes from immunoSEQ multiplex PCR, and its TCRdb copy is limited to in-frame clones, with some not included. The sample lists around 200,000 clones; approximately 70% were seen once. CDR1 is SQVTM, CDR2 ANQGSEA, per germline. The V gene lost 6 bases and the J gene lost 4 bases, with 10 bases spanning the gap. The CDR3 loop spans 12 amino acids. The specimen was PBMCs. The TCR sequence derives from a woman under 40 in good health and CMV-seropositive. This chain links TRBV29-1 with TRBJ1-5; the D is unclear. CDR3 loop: CSVKTGNQPQHF. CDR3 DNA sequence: TGCAGCGTAAAGACTGGTAATCAGCCCCAGCATTTT.